This entry lists 25 T cell receptor beta chains sequenced from one sample in a study of blood T cell repertoires in COVID-19. The method was immunoSEQ multiplex PCR; TCRdb's version includes in-frame clones alone and lacks a portion of them. The profile shows roughly 80,000 clones, approximately 84% of them singletons. Sample: peripheral blood. The receptor source for this set is a human donor in a cohort sampled during active COVID-19.

The J gene is TRBJ1-6, the V gene TRBV27; D unclear. The germline gives CDR1 MNHEY, CDR2 SMNVEV (reference sequence). The V gene lost 4 bases and the J gene lost 7 bases, with 14 bases spanning the gap. This CDR3 has 15 amino acids. CDR3 in amino acids: CASSSPSRENSPLHF. The DNA of the CDR3 is TGTGCCAGCAGTTCTCCCTCGAGGGAGAATTCACCCCTCCACTTT.

This chain links TRBV19 with TRBJ2-7; 10 bases are a match to TRBD1. Germline CDR1 is LNHDA and CDR2 is SQIVND (reference sequence). The CDR3 sequence is 16 residues long. The V gene end was trimmed by 3 bases and the J gene end by 3 bases; junction bases not matched to a gene: 8. The chain's CDR3 is CASSILRGQGFYEQYF. As DNA, the CDR3 is TGTGCCAGTAGTATCCTCAGGGGACAGGGGTTCTACGAGCAGTACTTC. The whole variable domain, remainder taken from reference TRBV19 and TRBJ2-7, is DGGITQSPKYLFRKEGQNVTLSCEQNLNHDAMYWYRQDPGQGLRLIYYSQIVNDFQKGDIAEGYSVSREKKESFPLTVTSAQKNPTAFYLCASSILRGQGFYEQYFGPGTRLTVT.

This chain links TRBV5-4 with TRBJ1-1; TRBD1 matches 10 bases. Trimming took 4 bases from V and 4 from J; bases not matched to a gene: 13. The CDR3 is 17 residues long. Germline assignment: CDR1 SGHNT and CDR2 YYREEE (reference sequence). CDR3 protein: CASSPSRDRGRGTEAFF. As DNA, the CDR3 is TGTGCCAGCAGCCCGTCCCGGGACAGGGGCCGCGGCACTGAAGCTTTCTTT.

The chain couples TRBV19 to TRBJ2-1; 8 nucleotides align to TRBD2. The V gene's germline CDR1 is LNHDA and CDR2 SQIVND (reference sequence). After removal of 8 bases from V and 2 bases from J, the junction contained 8 bases not matched to a gene. This CDR3 is built from 15 residues. The CDR3 is CASSSDGRAYNEQFF. Written as DNA, the CDR3 is TGTGCCAGTTCTTCGGACGGGAGGGCCTACAATGAGCAGTTCTTC.

This chain uses TRBV2 with TRBJ2-1; maybe TRBD2 (6 bases). Per the germline V gene, CDR1 is SNHLY and CDR2 is FYNNEI. The V and J ends lost 7 bases and 8 bases respectively, with 15 bases between them. The CDR3 spans 13 residues. The CDR3 bases are TGTGCCAGCACCCCTACTAGCCCCCATGAGCAGTTCTTC. Its translation is CASTPTSPHEQFF.

This chain connects TRBV27 to TRBJ1-2; D is ambiguous. CDR1 is MNHEY and CDR2 is SMNVEV in the germline V gene (reference sequence). Trimming took 2 bases from V and 4 from J, leaving 8 bases between them. The CDR3 covers 13 residues. CDR3 region: CASSLRGFYGYTF. CDR3 sequence (DNA): TGTGCCAGCAGTTTACGGGGTTTCTATGGCTACACCTTC.

This chain connects TRBV3-1 (or the pseudogene TRBV3-2) to TRBJ1-2; unclear D gene. Trimming took 1 base from V and 2 from J, leaving 8 bases between them. Germline V lookup: CDR1 LGHDT, CDR2 YNNKEL (reference sequence). The CDR3 sequence is 14 residues long. The CDR3 here is CASSQVTGNYGYTF. CDR3 nucleotide sequence: TGTGCCAGCAGCCAAGTTACGGGGAACTATGGCTACACCTTC.

The chain combines TRBV6-6 with TRBJ2-1, with 12 bases identical to TRBD2. The CDR3 has 17 residues. The germline CDR1 and CDR2 sequences are MNHNY and SVGAGI (reference sequence). The ends lost 5 bases at V and 5 bases at J; junction bases unmatched: 10. CDR3 sequence (DNA): TGTGCCAGCAGTCCTAGACTAGCGGGAGCTGCCGACAATGAGCAGTTCTTC. Amino acid sequence: CASSPRLAGAADNEQFF.

The CDR3 region is CASSPVGLYSYEQYF. In DNA, the CDR3 is TGTGCCAGCAGCCCCGTGGGACTTTACTCCTACGAGCAGTACTTC. The J gene is TRBJ2-7, the V gene TRBV27; D perhaps matches TRBD2 (6 bases). Trimming shortened V by 6 bases and J by 0 bases, and 15 bases separated the two germline ends. Germline loops: CDR1 MNHEY, CDR2 SMNVEV (reference sequence). The length of the CDR3 is 15 residues.

The rearrangement links TRBV5-1 to TRBJ1-4, with 7 bases lining up with TRBD1. With 5 bases clipped from V and 6 bases from J, the junction kept 10 bases outside the gene matches. Germline V gene data show CDR1 as SGHRS and CDR2 as YFSETQ. The CDR3 extends over 15 amino acids. The CDR3 DNA reads TGCGCCAGCAGGGATACAGGGGTATATGATGAAAAACTGTTTTTT. Protein product: CASRDTGVYDEKLFF.

This clone was recorded only once. The J gene is TRBJ1-2, the V gene TRBV14; D gene unclear. The V end was cut by 1 base, the J end by 2 bases, with 5 bases between. Germline V lookup: CDR1 SGHDN, CDR2 FVKESK. This CDR3 is 13 amino acids long. CDR3 nucleotides: TGTGCCAGCAGCCAAGTACAGAACTATGGCTACACCTTC. Amino acids: CASSQVQNYGYTF.

This sequence joins TRBV5-1 and TRBJ2-5, with D maybe TRBD2 (6 bases). CDR3 length: 12 amino acids. Germline V lookup: CDR1 SGHRS, CDR2 YFSETQ. Trimming pared 8 bases from V and 4 bases from J, leaving 12 bases between. CDR3: CASGGIGETQYF. DNA of the CDR3: TGCGCCAGTGGGGGGATCGGAGAGACCCAGTACTTC.

This rearrangement joins TRBV5-1 to TRBJ2-5; D is possibly TRBD1 (5 bases). With 0 bases removed from V and 5 bases from J, the gap between germline ends came to 8 bases. This CDR3 has 13 amino acids. Germline CDR1 reads SGHRS; CDR2 reads YFSETQ. CDR3 sequence (DNA): TGCGCCAGCAGCTTGGGGGGCCGGGAGACCCAGTACTTC. This encodes CASSLGGRETQYF.

In its sample, this clone was seen once. The chain has TRBV5-6 and TRBJ1-3; 7 nucleotides agree with TRBD1. CDR1 SGHDT and CDR2 YYEEEE come from the germline V gene. Trimming removed 4 bases from V and 3 bases from J; junction bases left unmatched: 4. The CDR3 spans 14 residues. The CDR3 loop is CASSIQGNGNTIYF. For the CDR3, the DNA is TGTGCCAGCAGCATACAGGGGAATGGAAACACCATATATTTT. Full variable domain (outside the CDR3, taken from reference TRBV5-6 and TRBJ1-3): DAGVTQSPTHLIKTRGQQVTLRCSPKSGHDTVSWYQQALGQGPQFIFQYYEEEERQRGNFPDRFSGHQFPNYSSELNVNALLLGDSALYLCASSIQGNGNTIYFGEGSWLTVV.

The chain employs TRBV12-2 and TRBJ1-1; TRBD1, the table's D call, lacks a check against the DNA. TRBV12-2 is a pseudogene segment. The CDR3 has 15 residues. CDR3 protein: CASRLRQGLPLPAFF. The CDR3 DNA reads as TGTGCAAGTCGCTTACGACAGGGGCTCCCTCTCCCAGCTTTCTTT.

The J gene is TRBJ2-1, the V gene TRBV27, with a possible D match to TRBD2 (6 bases). The CDR3 loop spans 13 amino acids. V lost 6 bases and J lost 4, with 10 bases in between. Per germline, CDR1 MNHEY and CDR2 SMNVEV (reference sequence). The CDR3 DNA follows: TGTGCCAGCAGCGTGGAGGGGTACAATGAGCAGTTCTTC. This sequence encodes CASSVEGYNEQFF.

This clone was detected only a few times. The chain uses TRBV5-1 and TRBJ1-1; 7 nucleotides agree with TRBD1. Germline trimming cut 4 bases from V and 1 base from J; bases unmatched to any gene: 4. Germline CDR1 reads SGHRS; CDR2 reads YFSETQ. The CDR3 extends over 14 amino acids. CDR3 nucleotides: TGCGCCAGCAGCCACACAGGGGCGAACACTGAAGCTTTCTTT. Its protein is CASSHTGANTEAFF.

This chain uses TRBV6-5 with TRBJ2-3; D uncertain. The V gene's germline CDR1 is MNHEY and CDR2 SVGAGI. V dropped 1 base and J dropped 4 bases, with 9 bases sitting between them. This CDR3 spans 14 amino acids. CDR3 loop: CASSYYSPPDTQYF. DNA for the CDR3: TGTGCCAGCAGTTACTACTCTCCTCCAGATACGCAGTATTTT.

The V call is TRBV7-9, the J call TRBJ1-6; TRBD1 aligns across 9 bases. Per the germline V gene, CDR1 is SEHNR and CDR2 is FQNEAQ (reference sequence). This CDR3 has 15 amino acids. V shed 8 bases and J 0 bases; nucleotides not matched to a gene: 2. For the CDR3, the DNA is TGTGCCAGCGGGACAGGGAGCTCCTATAATTCACCCCTCCACTTT. Its protein is CASGTGSSYNSPLHF.

In this sample, this clone turned up once. The CDR3 bases are TGTGCCAGTAGCGCCTCAGGGGGCAATCAGCCCCAGCATTTT. This sequence encodes CASSASGGNQPQHF. V is TRBV19 and J is TRBJ1-5, with D possibly matching TRBD1 (6 bases). Germline assignment: CDR1 LNHDA and CDR2 SQIVND (reference sequence). The germline V and J ends were trimmed by 6 bases and 2 bases, with 11 bases remaining between them. CDR3 length: 14 amino acids. Full variable domain (missing parts from reference TRBV19 and TRBJ1-5): DGGITQSPKYLFRKEGQNVTLSCEQNLNHDAMYWYRQDPGQGLRLIYYSQIVNDFQKGDIAEGYSVSREKKESFPLTVTSAQKNPTAFYLCASSASGGNQPQHFGDGTRLSIL.

The chain joins TRBV27 to TRBJ1-2; D possibly corresponds to TRBD1 (5 bases). Germline CDR1 and CDR2: MNHEY and SMNVEV (reference sequence). The CDR3 is 14 residues long. V lost 7 bases and J lost 7, with 19 bases in between. This CDR3 reads CASIPRPRGSGYTF. The CDR3 DNA reads TGTGCCAGCATCCCCCGACCCCGGGGGAGTGGCTACACCTTC.

The rearrangement joins TRBV5-1 to TRBJ2-3; D not resolved. The CDR3 extends over 14 amino acids. V lost 5 bases and J lost 0, with 10 bases in between. Germline CDR1 is SGHRS and CDR2 is YFSETQ. The CDR3 loop reads CASRLVPSTDTQYF. The CDR3 DNA sequence: TGCGCCAGCAGGCTAGTTCCTAGCACAGATACGCAGTATTTT.

The CDR3 reads CASSLHRSGRNTGELFF. CDR3 in DNA: TGTGCCAGCAGCCTACACCGTAGCGGGAGGAACACCGGGGAGCTGTTTTTT. V usage is TRBV5-8 and J usage is TRBJ2-2, with 9 bases that match TRBD2. V dropped 4 bases and J dropped 1; count of bases not matched to a gene: 8. Germline V CDR1 and CDR2: SGHTS, YDEGEE. The CDR3 is made up of 17 amino acids.

This chain connects TRBV28 to TRBJ2-7; no firm D call. Germline V gene lookup returns CDR1 MDHEN and CDR2 SYDVKM. The CDR3 consists of 12 residues. The ends were cut back, 1 base at V and 6 bases at J, with 7 bases in the middle. In DNA form, the CDR3 reads TGTGCCAGCAGTTTATCCGTTAGCGAGCAGTACTTC. Amino acid sequence: CASSLSVSEQYF.

This chain joins TRBV21-1 and TRBJ2-1; the D call of TRBD2 is as the table states it, not checked on the DNA. TRBV21-1 is an annotated pseudogene. This CDR3 comprises 10 residues. The CDR3 sequence is CASRGGEQFF. The CDR3 DNA is TGTGCCAGCCGGGGGGGGGAGCAGTTCTTC.